Detailed here is one T cell receptor (beta chain). The entry originates in a study of blood T cell repertoires in COVID-19. Libraries were prepared by immunoSEQ multiplex PCR; TCRdb keeps only in-frame clonotypes and omits some of them. The table has about 150,000 clones, just over 85% seen once; the top ten hold 5.5% to 7%. The CDR3 runs 16 residues. CDR1 and CDR2 (germline): MNHNS, SASEGT. V was clipped by 2 bases and J by 6 bases, with 17 bases between them. The gene calls are TRBV6-1 and TRBJ2-1; tentatively, D is TRBD2 (7 bases). Sequencing was done on a sample of peripheral blood. This TCR was recovered from a man aged 50-60 years with active or convalescent COVID-19. The CDR3 reads CASSEYGKGGFNEQFF. For the CDR3, the DNA is TGTGCCAGCAGTGAATATGGGAAGGGGGGGTTCAATGAGCAGTTCTTC.